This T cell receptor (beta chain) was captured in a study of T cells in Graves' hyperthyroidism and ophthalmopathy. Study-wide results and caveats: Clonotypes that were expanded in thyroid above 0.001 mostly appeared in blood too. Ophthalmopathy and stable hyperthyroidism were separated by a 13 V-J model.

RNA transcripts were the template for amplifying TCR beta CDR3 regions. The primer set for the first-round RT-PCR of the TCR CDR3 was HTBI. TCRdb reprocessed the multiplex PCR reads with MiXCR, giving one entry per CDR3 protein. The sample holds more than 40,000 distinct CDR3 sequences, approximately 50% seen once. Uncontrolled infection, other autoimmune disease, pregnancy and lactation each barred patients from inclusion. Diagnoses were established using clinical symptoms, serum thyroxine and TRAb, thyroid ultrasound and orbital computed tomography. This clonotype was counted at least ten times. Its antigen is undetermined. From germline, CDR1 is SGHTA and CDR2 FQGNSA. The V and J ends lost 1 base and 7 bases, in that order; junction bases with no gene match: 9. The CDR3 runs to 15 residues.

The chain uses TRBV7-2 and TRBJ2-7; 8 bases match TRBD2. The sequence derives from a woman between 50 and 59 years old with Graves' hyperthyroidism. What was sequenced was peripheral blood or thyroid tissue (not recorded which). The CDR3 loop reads CASSLVRGRSGEQYF. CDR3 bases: TGTGCCAGCAGCTTAGTTCGCGGGAGGTCAGGGGAGCAGTACTTC.